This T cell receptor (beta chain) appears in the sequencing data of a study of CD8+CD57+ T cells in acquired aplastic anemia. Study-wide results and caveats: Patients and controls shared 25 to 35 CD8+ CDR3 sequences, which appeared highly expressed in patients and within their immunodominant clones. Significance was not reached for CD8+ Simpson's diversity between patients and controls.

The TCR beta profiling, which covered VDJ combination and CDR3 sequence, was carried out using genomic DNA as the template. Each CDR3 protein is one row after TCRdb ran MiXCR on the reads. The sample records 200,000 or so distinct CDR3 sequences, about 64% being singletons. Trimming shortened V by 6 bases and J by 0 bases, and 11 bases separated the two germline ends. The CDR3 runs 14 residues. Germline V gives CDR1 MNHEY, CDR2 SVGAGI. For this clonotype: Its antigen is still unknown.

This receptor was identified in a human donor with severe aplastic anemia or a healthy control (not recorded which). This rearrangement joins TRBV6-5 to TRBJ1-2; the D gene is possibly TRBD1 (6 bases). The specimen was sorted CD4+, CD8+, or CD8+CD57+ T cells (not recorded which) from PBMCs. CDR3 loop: CASSPDRANYGYTF. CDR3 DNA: TGTGCCAGCAGCCCGGACAGAGCTAACTATGGCTACACCTTC.